The entry that follows covers one T cell receptor beta chain sequence. The sample holds a few counts of this clonotype. Its antigen is unknown. Base qualities are not recorded, but no much larger clone differs from it by a single base. This sample is drawn from a study of molecular identifiers for immune sequencing clone quantification listed by TCRdb under 2018. For the study in its entirety: For a replicate experiment, RNA from around 20,000 or 100,000 naive CD8 T cells was divided into five aliquots, of which four were sequenced. CD8 T cells were used in a methods study to benchmark molecular-identifier clustering-based TCR repertoire sequencing (MIDCIRS) and TCR RNA copy counting. Study-level results and caveats: Clones above 20 RNA copies held over 98% of molecules in CMV-specific effector cells but under 1% in naive cells. The naive libraries included spiked-in Jurkat TCR RNA (around 10 copies' worth), and this RNA is not part of the donor repertoire. Identical TCR molecules sharing a barcode could cause highly expanded clone sizes to be underestimated. A single cell's worth of spiked-in Jurkat TCR RNA was reported detectable even among one million naive CD8 T cells. When barcode sub-clustering was omitted, TCR diversity was inflated by chimeric consensus sequences, with chimeras reaching as high as 47%. About 3 recovered TCR RNA copies per cell were obtained by modeling, versus roughly 9.1 by digital PCR, implying a capture efficiency of approximately 27%.

The library relied on PCR. Sequencing was carried out with an Illumina HiSeq 4000. Bulk TCR libraries were made following a previously described method, with the TCR primers given in Table S5. The Qiagen AllPrep DNA/RNA kit was used to purify total RNA. Before any analysis, reads coming from multiple sequencing runs of the same library were combined into one pool. Regarding the original processing steps: Reads were retained only if an exact TCR constant sequence was present, and the retained reads were trimmed to 150 nt and grouped according to their 12-nt molecular barcodes. Reads in each barcode group were sub-clustered using a 15% Levenshtein threshold, and a quality-weighted consensus sequence was built for each RNA molecule. Non-functional sequences were filtered out, along with any lower-count sequence sitting one edit away from another sequence. On the basis of fitting two negative binomial distributions, barcode sub-clusters with fewer than 20% of the maximum read count were discarded. TCRdb itself trimmed the public reads at Q25 with fastp, ran MiXCR and retained productive beta chains. Each CDR3 protein appears once, grouped with its most common genes and DNA. These V and J calls rely on TCRdb rather than the paper's analysis. This sample lists about 510,000 distinct CDR3 sequences; roughly a fifth were detected once. Of the sample, roughly 0.81% is held by the ten largest clones.

Libraries of naive CD8 T cells were generated from about 19,000 to 1,100,000 sorted cells, with 10%, 30% or 50% of the purified RNA used. On a BD FACSAria II, naive CD8 T cells were FACS-sorted as CD8+CD4-CCR7+CD45RA+ and collected into RLT Plus buffer. Roughly 10 TCR copies' worth of Jurkat RNA were spiked into about 20,000-1,100,000 naive CD8 T cell samples to test detection sensitivity. Enrichment of CD8 T cells was done with RosetteSep CD8+ T Cell Enrichment Cocktail plus Ficoll-Paque, and ACK red cell lysis came afterward. CDR1 and CDR2 are read off the germline V gene (reference sequence) as GTSNPN and SVGIG. V is clipped by 0 bases and J by 6 bases, and the sequence between their germline boundaries is 11 bases long. The CDR3 covers 13 residues, taking in both the cysteine and the phenylalanine. CDR3 DNA only is kept here, 39 bases in frame from base 1.

Input material: naive CD8+ T cells from blood, with Jurkat cell RNA spiked in. The cell subset or site label for this specimen denotes: FACS-sorted CD8+CD4-CCR7+CD45RA+ naive T cells. The chain is made from TRBV30 and TRBJ2-5, with an unclear D gene assignment. This receptor was taken from a human donor in good health. Some libraries in this study had Jurkat cell RNA spiked in. CDR3 loop: CAWSVHSQQTQYF. The nucleotides read TGTGCCTGGAGTGTTCACAGCCAGCAGACCCAGTACTTC.